These 8 T cell receptor beta chains originate from one sample sequenced in a study of a mutant IDH1 vaccine in newly diagnosed glioma (dated by TCRdb to about 2021). Their specific antigens are unknown. The receptor library was made with the immunoSEQ multiplex PCR assay. TCRdb provides this immuneACCESS table in a form limited to in-frame rearrangements. Some clones are lacking; in checked studies, under half of them reflect an unresolved V gene, and why the rest are absent is not known. The sample includes 50,000 to 70,000 clones, with about 87% observed a single time. About 14% of the sample goes to the ten largest clones. Explained via the paper, the time point label denotes: week 23, last vaccination. A 20-mer mutant IDH1 peptide at 300 micrograms in Montanide made up each vaccine dose, which was injected subcutaneously together with topical imiquimod. The sequencing here drew on PBMCs, taken from a glioma patient whose treatment included an IDH1 peptide vaccine. These receptors came from a man younger than 30 with glioma.

J is TRBJ1-1 and V is TRBV29-1; D not certain. The ends were cut back, 7 bases at V and 5 bases at J, with 17 bases in the middle. CDR1 and CDR2 from the germline V gene are SQVTM and ANQGSEA. The CDR3 is 13 residues long. CDR3 in amino acids: CSAHVTVGTEAFF. CDR3 in DNA: TGCAGCGCCCATGTGACGGTGGGGACTGAAGCTTTCTTT.

The rearrangement joins TRBV9 to TRBJ2-7; D might be TRBD2 (6 bases). Germline V lookup: CDR1 SGDLS, CDR2 YYNGEE. V gave up 0 bases and J gave up 2 bases, with 9 bases separating them. This CDR3 has 14 amino acids. CDR3 DNA sequence: TGTGCCAGCAGCGTAGCTCCGGGGGCCTACGAGCAGTACTTC. Its protein product is CASSVAPGAYEQYF.

The chain recombines TRBV4-3 with TRBJ2-7, with D uncertain. The germline CDR1 and CDR2 sequences are LGHNA and YSLEER. V lost 0 bases to trimming and J lost 0 bases, with 9 bases between them. The CDR3 is made up of 15 amino acids. Here the CDR3 reads CASSQDRTVSYEQYF. CDR3 nucleotide sequence: TGCGCCAGCAGCCAAGATAGGACGGTCTCCTACGAGCAGTACTTC.

The V gene is TRBV9, the J gene TRBJ1-2, with D perhaps TRBD1 (5 bases). The V gene's germline CDR1 is SGDLS and CDR2 YYNGEE. This CDR3 is 13 amino acids long. V lost 4 bases and J 8 bases, leaving 15 bases between the germline ends. In nucleotides, the CDR3 is TGTGCCAGCAGCCCCGGGACGGGTCGGGGCTACACCTTC. It specifies CASSPGTGRGYTF.

This clone was detected a few times. The rearrangement joins TRBV11-3 to TRBJ1-1; unclear D gene. CDR3 length: 15 residues. Germline V gene data show CDR1 as SGHNT and CDR2 as YENEEA. Trimming left V 1 base short and J 1 base short, with 10 bases between. The chain's CDR3 is CASSLGGGPNTEAFF. The CDR3 DNA follows: TGTGCCAGCAGCTTAGGGGGAGGTCCGAACACTGAAGCTTTCTTT. Full variable domain (rest looked up from reference TRBV11-3 and TRBJ1-1): EAGVVQSPRYKIIEKKQPVAFWCNPISGHNTLYWYLQNLGQGPELLIRYENEEAVDDSQLPKDRFSAERLKGVDSTLKIQPAELGDSAVYLCASSLGGGPNTEAFFGQGTRLTVV.

The chain combines TRBV4-3 with TRBJ2-7; TRBD2 matches at 9 bases. This CDR3 comprises 15 residues. Germline CDR1 LGHNA, CDR2 YSLEER. V shed 0 bases, J shed 7 bases, and the junction held 7 bases outside the gene matches. The CDR3 protein is CASSQDGGGADEQYF. The CDR3 nucleotides are TGCGCCAGCAGCCAAGATGGCGGGGGGGCGGATGAGCAGTACTTC.

The V call is TRBV27, the J call TRBJ1-1, with D hard to call. The CDR3 covers 14 residues. Trimming took off 4 bases at V and 1 base at J, with 10 bases between the two ends. CDR1 MNHEY and CDR2 SMNVEV come from the germline V gene (reference sequence). In DNA form, the CDR3 reads TGTGCCAGCAGTTACGGTTTTCCGAACACTGAAGCTTTCTTT. Translated: CASSYGFPNTEAFF.

The chain combines TRBV6-5 with TRBJ1-4, with 9 bases matching TRBD1. This CDR3 spans 15 amino acids. V lost 6 bases to trimming and J lost 4 bases; unmatched junction nucleotides: 6. Germline assignment: CDR1 MNHEY and CDR2 SVGAGI. The chain's CDR3 is CASSLRTGVNEKLFF. For the CDR3, the DNA is TGTGCCAGCAGCCTAAGGACAGGGGTTAATGAAAAACTGTTTTTT.